The 21 T cell receptor beta chains in this list originate from one sample, sequenced in a study of cytomegalovirus exposure and HLA in healthy donors. Primers for the PCR totalled 60 Vbeta and 13 Jbeta. Sequencing was performed with immunoSEQ multiplex PCR; in TCRdb, only in-frame clones are kept and a portion is missing. The sample lists almost 200,000 clones, roughly 72% occurring once. Sequencing used PBMCs. The receptors come from a man aged 25 to 40 in good health and CMV-seronegative.

The V and J genes are TRBV10-1 and TRBJ2-1, with D possibly matching TRBD1 (6 bases). Trimming cost V 5 bases and J 4 bases, with 15 bases left between them. CDR3 length: 15 amino acids. Germline CDR1 reads WNHNN; CDR2 reads SYGVQD (reference sequence). The CDR3 is CASSPTGDKYNEQFF. The CDR3 bases are TGCGCCAGCAGTCCGACAGGAGACAAGTACAATGAGCAGTTCTTC.

The genes are TRBV5-6 and TRBJ1-1; tentative D call: TRBD1 (5 bases). V was pared by 0 bases and J by 7 bases, with 16 bases between. The CDR3 covers 15 residues. CDR1 is SGHDT and CDR2 is YYEEEE in the germline V gene. CDR3 loop: CASSLANGGVVEAFF. CDR3 coding DNA: TGTGCCAGCAGCTTGGCCAATGGAGGGGTGGTTGAAGCTTTCTTT.

The V call is TRBV7-3, the J call TRBJ1-5; the D gene is possibly TRBD1 (5 bases). Germline lookup yields CDR1 SGHTA and CDR2 FQGTGA. This CDR3 contains 13 residues. Trimming pared 5 bases from V and 6 bases from J, leaving 11 bases between. CDR3: CASSTGTSQPQHF. The DNA of the CDR3 is TGTGCCAGCAGCACAGGAACGAGTCAGCCCCAGCATTTT.

This chain joins TRBV7-3 and TRBJ2-7; 7 nucleotides agree with TRBD1. Losses at the gene ends were 1 base for V and 2 bases for J; bases not matched to a gene: 8. CDR1 and CDR2 from the germline V gene are SGHTA and FQGTGA. This CDR3 contains 16 residues. The CDR3 nucleotides are TGTGCCAGCAGCTTAAGAGGACAGGCTTCAACCTACGAGCAGTACTTC. Translation gives CASSLRGQASTYEQYF.

This rearrangement joins TRBV28 to TRBJ2-3, with D perhaps TRBD1 (5 bases). CDR3 size: 14 residues. Germline V lookup: CDR1 MDHEN, CDR2 SYDVKM. V shed 6 bases and J shed 0 bases, with 10 bases lying between them. The CDR3 DNA reads as TGTGCCAGCAGGAAGGGGAAGAGCACAGATACGCAGTATTTT. Amino acids: CASRKGKSTDTQYF.

This clone was observed a single time. The chain couples TRBV9 to TRBJ2-5; TRBD2 aligns across 9 bases. The CDR3 is made up of 14 amino acids. Germline V gene lookup returns CDR1 SGDLS and CDR2 YYNGEE. V dropped 3 bases and J dropped 5; count of bases not matched to a gene: 5. The CDR3 DNA reads as TGTGCCAGCAGCGAGACTAGCGGACTCGAGACCCAGTACTTC. Encoded protein: CASSETSGLETQYF.

The chain couples TRBV5-1 to TRBJ2-6, with a possible D match to TRBD2 (6 bases). Germline V gene sequence: CDR1 SGHRS, CDR2 YFSETQ. The CDR3 extends over 22 amino acids. V lost 0 bases, J lost 0 bases, and 25 bases lay in between. This chain's CDR3 is CASSLGLGGEQTKNSGANVLTF. DNA of the CDR3: TGCGCCAGCAGCTTGGGGTTGGGAGGTGAGCAGACAAAGAACTCTGGGGCCAACGTCCTGACTTTC.

The chain employs TRBV4-2 and TRBJ1-6; 9 nucleotides align to TRBD1. Germline CDR1 and CDR2: LGHNA and YNFKEQ. The CDR3 has 16 residues. Trimming at V came to 2 bases and at J to 7 bases, leaving 6 bases not matched to a gene. In nucleotides, the CDR3 is TGTGCCAGCAGCCAACAAGACAGGGGGGGGAATTCACCCCTCCACTTT. As protein: CASSQQDRGGNSPLHF.

This rearrangement joins TRBV6-5 to TRBJ1-1, with TRBD1 matching over 8 bases. V trimming: 5 bases; J trimming: 3 bases; junction bases outside the gene matches: 8. CDR1 and CDR2 from the germline V gene are MNHEY and SVGAGI. The CDR3 length is 15 residues. The CDR3 protein is CASSAHRGKDTEAFF. The CDR3 nucleotides read TGTGCCAGCAGTGCACACAGGGGGAAAGACACTGAAGCTTTCTTT.

This chain connects TRBV6-1 to TRBJ1-1, with D possibly matching TRBD1 (5 bases). Per the germline V gene, CDR1 is MNHNS and CDR2 is SASEGT. V was pared by 6 bases and J by 1 base, with 12 bases between. The CDR3 has 14 amino acids. The chain's CDR3 is CASSPTGGNTEAFF. The CDR3 nucleotides read TGTGCCAGCAGCCCCACGGGGGGGAACACTGAAGCTTTCTTT.

In its sample, this clone was seen once. The chain joins TRBV11-2 to TRBJ1-5; D is undetermined. The CDR3 is made up of 14 amino acids. Deletions cut 6 bases from V and 4 bases from J, with 13 bases between. Per the germline V gene, CDR1 is SGHAT and CDR2 is FQNNGV. CDR3 region: CASRLLGNNQPQHF. The CDR3 DNA sequence: TGTGCCAGCAGACTACTTGGCAATAATCAGCCCCAGCATTTT.

The J gene is TRBJ1-1, the V gene TRBV7-9; 7 nucleotides match TRBD1. The CDR3 is 16 residues long. Looked up from germline, CDR1 is SEHNR and CDR2 is FQNEAQ (reference sequence). The V gene end was trimmed by 7 bases and the J gene end by 1 base; junction bases not matched to a gene: 12. CDR3 coding DNA: TGTGCCAGCACCATCTCAGGGGCAGGGGGGAACACTGAAGCTTTCTTT. Protein product: CASTISGAGGNTEAFF.

This clone showed up just once. The chain joins TRBV30 to TRBJ1-5; D perhaps matches TRBD1 (5 bases). CDR1 and CDR2 from the germline V gene are GTSNPN and SVGIG (reference sequence). Trimming pared 2 bases from V and 4 bases from J, leaving 15 bases between. This CDR3 region has 15 residues. CDR3 sequence (DNA): TGTGCCTGGAGTCCACCTGACAGAGCAAATCAGCCCCAGCATTTT. It encodes CAWSPPDRANQPQHF.

For the CDR3, the DNA is TGCGCCAGCCGACCGGGGAGCTCCTACAATGAGCAGTTCTTC. Translating gives CASRPGSSYNEQFF. The chain has TRBV10-2 and TRBJ2-1; a weak D match, TRBD2 (5 bases). V was shortened by 8 bases and J by 0 bases, with 11 bases between the two germline ends. The CDR3 is 14 amino acids. In germline, CDR1 is WSHSY, CDR2 SAAADI.

The chain couples TRBV2 to TRBJ1-1; D uncertain. CDR1 and CDR2 (germline): SNHLY, FYNNEI. V gave up 7 bases and J gave up 1 base, with 13 bases separating them. The CDR3 is 14 residues long. CDR3 sequence reads: CASTDRRGNTEAFF. CDR3 DNA: TGTGCCAGCACCGACCGCCGCGGGAACACTGAAGCTTTCTTT.

This sequence joins TRBV5-1 and TRBJ2-7; TRBD2 is a possible D gene (5 bases). Germline loops: CDR1 SGHRS, CDR2 YFSETQ. There are 17 residues in the CDR3. V gave up 1 base and J gave up 4 bases, with 21 bases separating them. For the CDR3, the DNA is TGCGCCAGCAGCTTGAAGTTTTCCCCTCCGGGAAGTTACGAGCAGTACTTC. Protein product: CASSLKFSPPGSYEQYF.

The chain combines TRBV7-3 with TRBJ1-1, with D possibly TRBD1 on 6 matching bases. Between the trimmed V and J ends, which lost 6 bases and 5 bases, there was a span of 16 bases. Germline V gives CDR1 SGHTA, CDR2 FQGTGA. The CDR3 length is 14 residues. CDR3 coding DNA: TGTGCCAGCAGGCTAACAGGGATTGGGACTGAAGCTTTCTTT. Residues: CASRLTGIGTEAFF.

The chain employs TRBV7-6 and TRBJ2-3; D not resolved. The germline V and J ends were trimmed by 2 bases and 3 bases, with 6 bases remaining between them. The CDR3 is made up of 13 amino acids. Per the germline V gene, CDR1 is SGHVS and CDR2 is FNYEAQ. The CDR3 coding sequence is TGTGCCAGCAGCTTATACTTTACAGATACGCAGTATTTT. Residues: CASSLYFTDTQYF.

The chain links TRBV5-1 to TRBJ2-5, with D perhaps matching TRBD1 (9 bases). The tail of the sequence fits TRBJ2-7 better, so the J call may be wrong. The CDR3 runs to 15 residues. CDR1 and CDR2 from the germline V gene are SGHRS and YFSETQ. CDR3 in DNA: TGCGCCAGCAGCCCGGGGGGGACAGGGATCTCCGAGCAGTACTTC. This sequence encodes CASSPGGTGISEQYF.

The J gene is TRBJ1-2, the V gene TRBV6-1, with D possibly TRBD1 on 6 matching bases. The germline V gene has CDR1 MNHNS and CDR2 SASEGT. There are 17 residues in the CDR3. Between the trimmed V and J ends, which lost 0 bases and 0 bases, there was a span of 14 bases. The DNA of the CDR3 is TGTGCCAGCAGTGAAGCCCCAGACAGGTTAGCTAACTATGGCTACACCTTC. Protein sequence: CASSEAPDRLANYGYTF.

The chain combines TRBV6-1 with TRBJ1-1; no clear D. Germline loops: CDR1 MNHNS, CDR2 SASEGT. This CDR3 is built from 11 residues. Trimming removed 6 bases from V and 7 bases from J, with 9 bases in between. CDR3 nucleotides: TGTGCCAGCAGCAAAGCGGGTGAAGCTTTCTTT. It encodes CASSKAGEAFF.